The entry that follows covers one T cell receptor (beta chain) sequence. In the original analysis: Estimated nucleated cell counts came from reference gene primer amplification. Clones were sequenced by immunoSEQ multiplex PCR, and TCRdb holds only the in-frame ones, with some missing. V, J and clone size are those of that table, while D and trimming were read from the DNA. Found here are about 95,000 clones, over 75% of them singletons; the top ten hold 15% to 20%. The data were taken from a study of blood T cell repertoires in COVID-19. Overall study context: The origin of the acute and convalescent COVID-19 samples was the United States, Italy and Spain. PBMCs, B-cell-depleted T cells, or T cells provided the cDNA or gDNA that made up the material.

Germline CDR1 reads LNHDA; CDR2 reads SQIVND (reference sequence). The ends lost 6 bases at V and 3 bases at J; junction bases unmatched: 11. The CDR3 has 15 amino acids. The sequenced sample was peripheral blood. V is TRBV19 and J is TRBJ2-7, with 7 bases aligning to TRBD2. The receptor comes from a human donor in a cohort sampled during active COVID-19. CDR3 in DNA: TGTGCCAGTAGCTTCCGGGACTATGAAAACTACGAGCAGTACTTC. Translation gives CASSFRDYENYEQYF.